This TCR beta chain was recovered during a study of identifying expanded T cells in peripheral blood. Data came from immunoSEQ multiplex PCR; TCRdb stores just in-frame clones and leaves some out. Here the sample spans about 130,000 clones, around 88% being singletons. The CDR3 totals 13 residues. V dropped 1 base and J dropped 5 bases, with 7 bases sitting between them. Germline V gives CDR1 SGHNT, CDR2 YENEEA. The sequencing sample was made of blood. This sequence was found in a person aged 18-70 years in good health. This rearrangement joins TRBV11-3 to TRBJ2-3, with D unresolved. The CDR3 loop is CASSLGDLDTQYF. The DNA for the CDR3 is TGTGCCAGCAGCTTAGGAGACTTAGATACGCAGTATTTT.